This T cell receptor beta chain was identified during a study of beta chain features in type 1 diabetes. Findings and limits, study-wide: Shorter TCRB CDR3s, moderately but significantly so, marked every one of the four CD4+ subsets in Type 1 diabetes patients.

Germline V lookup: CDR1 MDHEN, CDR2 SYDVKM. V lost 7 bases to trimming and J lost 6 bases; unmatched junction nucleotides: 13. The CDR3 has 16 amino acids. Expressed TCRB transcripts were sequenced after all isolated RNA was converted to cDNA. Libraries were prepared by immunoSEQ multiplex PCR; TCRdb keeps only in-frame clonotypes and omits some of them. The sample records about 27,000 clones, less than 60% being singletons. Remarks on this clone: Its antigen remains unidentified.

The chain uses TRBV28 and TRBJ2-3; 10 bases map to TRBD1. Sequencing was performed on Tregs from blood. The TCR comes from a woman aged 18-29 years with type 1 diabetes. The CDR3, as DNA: TGTGCCAGCACCCAAGTAGGGACAGGGGACGACGATACGCAGTATTTT. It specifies CASTQVGTGDDDTQYF.